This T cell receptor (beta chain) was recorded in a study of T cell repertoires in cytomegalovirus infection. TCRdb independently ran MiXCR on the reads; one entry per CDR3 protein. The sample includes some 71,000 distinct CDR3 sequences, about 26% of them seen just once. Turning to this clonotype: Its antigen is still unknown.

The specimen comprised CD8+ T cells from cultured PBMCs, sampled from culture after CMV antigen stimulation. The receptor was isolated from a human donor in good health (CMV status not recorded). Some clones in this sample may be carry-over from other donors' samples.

CDR3 in DNA: TGCAGTGCTAGAGATGGCGGGGGGGCCGTTGAGACCCAGTACTTC. Translating it yields CSARDGGGAVETQYF. This chain links TRBV20-1 with TRBJ2-5; TRBD2 aligns across 9 bases. The CDR3 loop spans 15 amino acids. Germline CDR1 and CDR2: DFQATT and SNEGSKA (reference sequence). Trimming cost V 0 bases and J 5 bases; bases outside gene matches: 7.